This TCR beta chain comes out of a study of neurological immune-mediated disorders. It was from 2 million PBMCs stored at -80 C that the unsorted libraries were obtained. TCRdb reprocessed the 5' RACE reads via MiXCR and lists one record per CDR3 protein. The sample has roughly 50,000 distinct CDR3 sequences, about 12% seen once. There are many counts of this clonotype. V lost 3 bases, J lost 1 base, and 19 bases lay in between. The germline V gene encodes CDR1 SGHDT and CDR2 YYEEEE. The CDR3 covers 17 residues. V and J are TRBV5-6 and TRBJ2-5; no firm D call. The clonotype comes from a woman aged 60-70 years with HTLV-1-associated myelopathy (HAM/TSP). Input material: PBMCs. This CDR3 is CASSYAPRTRGQETQYF. CDR3 in DNA: TGTGCCAGCAGCTACGCACCCCGGACGCGTGGCCAAGAGACCCAGTACTTC.